This T cell receptor (beta chain) stems from a study of cytomegalovirus exposure and HLA in healthy donors. Findings and limits, study-wide: First-cohort TCR clusters tended to co-occur in the roughly 120 validation repertoires, a later analysis found. The study put about 180 TCR beta chains on its list as cytomegalovirus-associated.

TCRdb's copy holds only in-frame clones and misses some; the assay was immunoSEQ multiplex PCR. Of roughly 220,000 clones listed, around 90% are singletons. As for this clone: Antigen unknown.

The TCR was taken from a woman aged 18 to 35 in good health and CMV-seronegative. The sample taken for sequencing was PBMCs.

CDR3 loop: CASSESVGQLETQYF. The DNA of the CDR3 is TGTGCCAGCAGTGAATCGGTGGGCCAGTTGGAGACCCAGTACTTC. The chain is built from TRBV25-1 and TRBJ2-5; D unresolved. From germline, CDR1 is MGHDK and CDR2 SYGVNS. Trimming cost V 1 base and J 5 bases, with 14 bases left between them. The CDR3 extends over 15 amino acids.